The rows below give T cell receptor beta chains drawn from one sample of a study of shared clonotypes between healthy human individuals. The repertoire was sequenced with immunoSEQ multiplex PCR; TCRdb's copy has only in-frame clones and lacks some. In the table there are over a million clones, around 97% of which are singletons. The sample comprised naive CD4+ T cells sorted from blood. These TCRs come from a man under 40 in good health. CDR3s include the opening cysteine and the closing phenylalanine or tryptophan. The order of the fields is D gene, V gene, J gene, clone size, CDR3 protein, CDR3 DNA. D genes are given only for firm matches. Clone size appears in some rows only: once, few, many, or a class for an expanded clone.

TRBD2,TRBV5-1,TRBJ2-1,NA,CASSLEGLAVNEQFF,TGCGCCAGCAGCTTGGAGGGACTAGCGGTAAATGAGCAGTTCTTC
NA,TRBV5-1,TRBJ1-1,NA,CASSLGLTGLNTEAFF,TGCGCCAGCAGCTTGGGGCTGACAGGTTTGAACACTGAAGCTTTCTTT
NA,TRBV28,TRBJ1-5,NA,CASIPGTRHQPQHF,TGTGCCAGCATCCCCGGGACTCGACATCAGCCCCAGCATTTT
NA,TRBV19,TRBJ1-2,NA,CASSIKSTVYGYTF,TGTGCCAGTAGTATAAAGTCGACGGTCTATGGCTACACCTTC
NA,TRBV13,TRBJ2-2,NA,CASRRIGELFF,TGTGCCAGCCGTAGAATCGGGGAGCTGTTTTTT
TRBD2,TRBV7-7,TRBJ2-5,NA,CASSEEDGGETQYF,TGTGCCAGCAGCGAAGAGGACGGGGGGGAGACCCAGTACTTC
NA,TRBV9,TRBJ1-1,NA,CASSVGGLGWNTEAFF,TGTGCCAGCAGCGTTGGAGGGTTGGGCTGGAACACTGAAGCTTTCTTT
NA,TRBV20-1,TRBJ2-7,few,CSALEGGQYF,TGCAGTGCTTTAGAGGGGGGGCAGTACTTC
TRBD1,TRBV6-5,TRBJ1-1,NA,CASGQGMNTEAFF,TGTGCCAGCGGACAGGGAATGAACACTGAAGCTTTCTTT
NA,TRBV28,TRBJ1-4,NA,CASSSAGSKEKLFF,TGTGCCAGCAGTTCTGCTGGGTCAAAGGAAAAACTGTTTTTT
TRBD1,TRBV5-4,TRBJ2-3,NA,CASSFGQGADTQYF,TGTGCCAGCAGCTTTGGACAGGGGGCAGATACGCAGTATTTT
NA,TRBV7-8,TRBJ1-1,NA,CASSIRQNTEAFF,TGTGCCAGCAGCATACGGCAGAACACTGAAGCTTTCTTT
NA,TRBV18,TRBJ2-2,NA,CASSPFEGAGELFF,TGTGCCAGCTCACCTTTCGAGGGGGCCGGGGAGCTGTTTTTT
TRBD2,TRBV19,TRBJ2-1,NA,CASSIVLGLAANEQFF,TGTGCCAGTAGTATAGTTCTTGGACTAGCGGCGAATGAGCAGTTCTTC
NA,TRBV7-9,TRBJ2-3,NA,CASSLAAGIGADTQYF,TGTGCCAGCAGCTTAGCAGCAGGGATAGGGGCAGATACGCAGTATTTT
NA,TRBV2,TRBJ2-6,NA,CASSVLAGANVLTF,TGTGCCAGCAGTGTGCTGGCTGGGGCCAACGTCCTGACTTTC
NA,TRBV12-5,TRBJ1-1,NA,CASGLQENTEAFF,TGTGCTAGTGGTTTACAAGAGAACACTGAAGCTTTCTTT
NA,TRBV19,TRBJ1-5,NA,CASSMTTLSNQPQHF,TGTGCCAGTAGTATGACGACCCTTAGCAATCAGCCCCAGCATTTT
NA,TRBV10-3,TRBJ1-1,NA,CAINSGTMGVDTEAFF,TGTGCCATCAATTCGGGGACAATGGGTGTTGACACTGAAGCTTTCTTT
TRBD1,TRBV4-2,TRBJ2-4,NA,CASSQSGGMAKNIQYF,TGTGCCAGCAGCCAATCAGGGGGCATGGCCAAAAACATTCAGTACTTC
NA,TRBV6-6,TRBJ2-7,NA,CASRVRINSYEQYF,TGTGCCAGCAGGGTCAGAATTAACTCCTACGAGCAGTACTTC
NA,TRBV28,TRBJ1-3,NA,CASRPWLPGGNTIYF,TGTGCCAGCAGGCCATGGTTGCCTGGAGGAAACACCATATATTTT
NA,TRBV28,TRBJ2-3,NA,CASSRTDTQYF,TGTGCCAGCAGCCGTACAGATACGCAGTATTTT
NA,TRBV5-1,TRBJ2-7,NA,CASSPGPETDLYEQYF,TGCGCCAGCAGCCCTGGCCCGGAGACAGACCTCTACGAGCAGTACTTC
TRBD2,TRBV5-5,TRBJ2-4,NA,CASSLAGILAKNIQYF,TGTGCCAGCAGCTTAGCGGGGATCTTAGCCAAAAACATTCAGTACTTC
NA,TRBV28,TRBJ1-5,NA,CASGTRINQPQHF,TGTGCCAGCGGCACCAGGATCAATCAGCCCCAGCATTTT
TRBD2,TRBV7-9,TRBJ2-1,NA,CASSPLAGPSYNEQFF,TGTGCCAGCAGCCCGTTAGCGGGCCCATCCTACAATGAGCAGTTCTTC
NA,TRBV7-9,TRBJ2-7,few,CASSFRELAYEQYF,TGTGCCAGCAGCTTCCGGGAACTCGCCTACGAGCAGTACTTC